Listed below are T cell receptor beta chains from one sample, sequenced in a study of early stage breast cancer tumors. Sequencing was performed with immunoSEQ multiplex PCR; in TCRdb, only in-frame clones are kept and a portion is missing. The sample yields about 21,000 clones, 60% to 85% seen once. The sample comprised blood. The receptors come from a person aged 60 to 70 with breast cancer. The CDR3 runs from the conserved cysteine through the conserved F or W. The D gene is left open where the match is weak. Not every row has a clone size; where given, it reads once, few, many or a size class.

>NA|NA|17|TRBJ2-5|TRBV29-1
TGCAGCGTTGAATTCCGGGGCCCAGGGCAGATACAAGAGACCCAGTACTTC
CSVEFRGPGQIQETQYF
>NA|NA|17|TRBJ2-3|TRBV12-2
TGTGCAAGTCGCTCTGGGGGACACGGGGCAAGCACAGATACGCAGTATTTT
CASRSGGHGASTDTQYF
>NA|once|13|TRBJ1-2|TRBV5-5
TGTGCCAGCAGCTTGAACAGCAACTATGGCTACACCTTC
CASSLNSNYGYTF
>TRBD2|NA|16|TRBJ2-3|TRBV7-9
TGTGCCAGCAGCCCGCGACTAGCGGGGAGAACAGATACGCAGTATTTT
CASSPRLAGRTDTQYF
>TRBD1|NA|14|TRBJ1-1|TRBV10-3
TGTGCCAGCAGTCCTACAGGGGCGAACACTGAAGCTTTCTTT
CASSPTGANTEAFF
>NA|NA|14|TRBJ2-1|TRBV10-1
TGCGCCAGCAAGAGACTAGGAACCCGCAATGAGCAGTTCTTC
CASKRLGTRNEQFF
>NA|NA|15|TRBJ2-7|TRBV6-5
TGTGCCAGCACCGCCCGGCGAGAGACCGCCTACGAGCAGTACTTC
CASTARRETAYEQYF
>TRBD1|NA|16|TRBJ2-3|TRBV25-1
TGTGCCAGCAGTGAACGTGGGACAGGCGACACAGATACGCAGTATTTT
CASSERGTGDTDTQYF
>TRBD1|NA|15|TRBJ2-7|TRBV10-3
TGTGCCATCGGAGGGACAGGGGAGATTACCTACGAGCAGTACTTC
CAIGGTGEITYEQYF
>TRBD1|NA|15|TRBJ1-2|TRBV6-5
TGTGCCAGCAGTTCGCTCGCGACAGGGGGGTATGGCTACACCTTC
CASSSLATGGYGYTF
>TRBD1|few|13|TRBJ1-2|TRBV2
TGTGCCAGCGGGAAGACAGGGCTTTATGGCTACACCTTC
CASGKTGLYGYTF
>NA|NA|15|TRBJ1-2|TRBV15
TGTGCCACCAGCAAGGATAGGGACCTTGGGAGAGCTTTCACCTTC
CATSKDRDLGRAFTF
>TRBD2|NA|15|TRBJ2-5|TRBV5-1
TGCGCCAGCAGCTTCGGGACTAGCGTGGGTGAGACCCAGTACTTC
CASSFGTSVGETQYF
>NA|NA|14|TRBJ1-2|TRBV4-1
TGCGCCAGCAGCCCGGGACAACGGGTTCGTGGCTACACCTTC
CASSPGQRVRGYTF
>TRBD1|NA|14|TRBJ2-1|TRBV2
TGTGCCAGCAGCATATTACAGGGGGAGGATGAGCAGTTCTTC
CASSILQGEDEQFF
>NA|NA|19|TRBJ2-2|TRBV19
TGTGCCAGTAGTATACGGGGGATGACAGGGATGGGTAACACCGGGGAGCTGTTTTTT
CASSIRGMTGMGNTGELFF
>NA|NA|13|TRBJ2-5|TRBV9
TGTGCCAGCAGCTCCGGGATGGGATTGACCCAGTACTTC
CASSSGMGLTQYF
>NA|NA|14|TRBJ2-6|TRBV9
TGTGCCAGCAGCCTCGGGGCTGGGGCCAACGTCCTGACTTTC
CASSLGAGANVLTF
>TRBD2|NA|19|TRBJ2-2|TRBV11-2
TGTGCCAGCAGCTTCGTCGGGACTAGCGGGAGCGGCGTCACCGGGGAGCTGTTTTTT
CASSFVGTSGSGVTGELFF
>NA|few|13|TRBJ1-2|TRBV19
TGTGCCAGTTCGAGGGGGGCTAACTATGGCTACACCTTC
CASSRGANYGYTF
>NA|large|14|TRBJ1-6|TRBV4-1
TGCGCCAGCAGCCCCGGTGCAGGTTTCTCACCCCTCCACTTT
CASSPGAGFSPLHF
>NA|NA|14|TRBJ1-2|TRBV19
TGTGCCAGTAGTCTACGAGCGGGACCCTATGGCTACACCTTC
CASSLRAGPYGYTF
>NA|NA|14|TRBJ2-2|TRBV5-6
TGTGCCAGCAGCTTGGCCAGGCACACCGGGGAGCTGTTTTTT
CASSLARHTGELFF
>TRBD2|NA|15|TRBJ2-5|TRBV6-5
TGTGCCAGCAGTTACAAGCGGGGTAACCAAGAGACCCAGTACTTC
CASSYKRGNQETQYF
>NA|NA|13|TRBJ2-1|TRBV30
TGTGCCTGGAGTATAGCCGTGCACAATGAGCAGTTCTTC
CAWSIAVHNEQFF
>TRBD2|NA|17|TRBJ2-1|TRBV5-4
TGTGCCAGCAGCGGCCCCGCTGCGGGAGGGTTTGTTTATGAGCAGTTCTTC
CASSGPAAGGFVYEQFF
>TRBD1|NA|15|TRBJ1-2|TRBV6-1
TGTGCCAGCAGAGAACAGGGGCGTTTGGCCTATGGCTACACCTTC
CASREQGRLAYGYTF
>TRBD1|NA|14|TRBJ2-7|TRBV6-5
TGTGCCAGCAGTTACAACAGGGGGCCGGGCGAGCAGTACTTC
CASSYNRGPGEQYF
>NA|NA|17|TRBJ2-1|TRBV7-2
TGTGCCAGCAGCTTAATGGGAGTAGCGAGCTCCTACAATGAGCAGTTCTTC
CASSLMGVASSYNEQFF
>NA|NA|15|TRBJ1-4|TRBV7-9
TGTGCCAGCAGCTTAGTAGACGGACTTAATGAAAAACTGTTTTTT
CASSLVDGLNEKLFF
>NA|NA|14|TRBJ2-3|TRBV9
TGTGCCAGCAGCGGTCTAGAGAGCACAGATACGCAGTATTTT
CASSGLESTDTQYF
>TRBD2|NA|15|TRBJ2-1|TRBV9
TGTGCCAGCAGCGGAGCGGGAGCTTCTTACAATGAGCAGTTCTTC
CASSGAGASYNEQFF